A selection of T cell receptor beta chains follows, all from one sample in a study of T-cell reconstitution after alpha-beta-depleted transplantation in children. TCRdb fed the PCR reads into MiXCR, producing one record per CDR3 protein. The sample includes hundreds of thousands of distinct CDR3 sequences, roughly 18% of them seen just once. The starting material was PBMCs from the stem cell graft donor, obtained from the stem cell graft. All receptors come from a human donor who donated a stem cell graft to a child with acute lymphoblastic leukemia. Both conserved end residues are part of each CDR3. The D gene is left open where the match is weak. Rows may omit the clone size; those that give it use once, few, many or a size class.

>15|few|TRBJ2-2|TRBV7-7|TRBD2
TGTGCCAGCAGCATCTCCGGGACTAGCCCCGGGGAGCTGTTTTTT
CASSISGTSPGELFF
>15|few|TRBJ2-1|TRBV2|NA
TGTGCCAGCAGTGAACGCGTGACCAAAAGCAATGAGCAGTTCTTC
CASSERVTKSNEQFF
>14|many|TRBJ2-1|TRBV7-7|NA
TGTGCCAGCAGCTTGGACGGGACTTACAATGAGCAGTTCTTC
CASSLDGTYNEQFF
>16|NA|TRBJ2-2|TRBV7-3|TRBD1
TGTGCCAGCGCTCGCATCGGGGGACAGGGGGCCGGGGAGCTGTTTTTT
CASARIGGQGAGELFF
>17|NA|TRBJ2-1|TRBV27|NA
TGTGCCAGCAGTTTTCTTGGGAGCTCAGATGACCACAATGAGCAGTTCTTC
CASSFLGSSDDHNEQFF
>16|once|TRBJ1-5|TRBV2|NA
TGTGCCAGCAGGCACTACAGGGAGCGGGGCAATCAGCCCCAGCATTTT
CASRHYRERGNQPQHF
>16|NA|TRBJ2-1|TRBV29-1|TRBD2
TGCAGCGTTGAAGATGAAGGAGCGGGAGCGTACAATGAGCAGTTCTTC
CSVEDEGAGAYNEQFF
>14|NA|TRBJ1-5|TRBV20-1|NA
TGCAGTGCTTTACCCGTTGCAGGGGCAGCCCTCCAGCATTTT
CSALPVAGAALQHF
>18|NA|TRBJ2-3|TRBV5-5|TRBD2
TGTGCCAGCAGTCGAAACTCCCAACTAGCGGCAAGCAGGGATACGCAGTATTTT
CASSRNSQLAASRDTQYF
>17|NA|TRBJ2-1|TRBV24-1|NA
TGTGCCACCAGTGACGCCGGGGCTCAGGTCTCCTACAATGAGCAGTTCTTC
CATSDAGAQVSYNEQFF
>12|NA|TRBJ1-1|TRBV29-1|NA
TGCAGCGTTGACGACGGACGTGGGGAAGCTTTCTTT
CSVDDGRGEAFF
>14|NA|TRBJ2-7|TRBV7-9|NA
TGTGCCAGCGGCGACTTCCAGAGCTCCTACGAGCAGTACTTC
CASGDFQSSYEQYF
>14|NA|TRBJ2-7|TRBV12-3/TRBV12-4|TRBD2
TGTGCCAGCAGTTACGGACTAGGCTCCTACGAGCAGTACTTC
CASSYGLGSYEQYF
>12|NA|TRBJ2-1|TRBV9|NA
TGTGCCAGCAGCGTAGCTAGTCGGGAGCAGTTCTTC
CASSVASREQFF
>16|few|TRBJ1-1|TRBV5-6|TRBD1
TGTGCCAGCAGGGATTTCTCGACAGGGAGAGACACTGAAGCTTTCTTT
CASRDFSTGRDTEAFF
>14|NA|TRBJ2-7|TRBV9|NA
TGTGCCAGCAGCGTAGCCAGTAGCGCCTACGAGCAGTACTTC
CASSVASSAYEQYF
>13|few|TRBJ1-5|TRBV27|NA
TGTGCCAGCGGGCGGGACGGCAATCAGCCCCAGCATTTT
CASGRDGNQPQHF
>15|NA|TRBJ2-7|TRBV4-1|NA
TGCGCCAGCAGCCACGACGTCAGGGAGCCCTACGAGCAGTACTTC
CASSHDVREPYEQYF
>14|NA|TRBJ2-7|TRBV7-2|NA
TGTGCCAGCAGCTTAAGGAGCCCCAACTACGAGCAGTACTTC
CASSLRSPNYEQYF
>17|NA|TRBJ2-7|TRBV2|TRBD2
TGTGCCAGCATGCCGGTTCCGGGACTAGCGGGAAGTTACGAGCAGTACTTC
CASMPVPGLAGSYEQYF
>16|few|TRBJ2-1|TRBV29-1|NA
TGCAGCGTTGAGTCGAACAGGGGAGGACGATACAATGAGCAGTTCTTC
CSVESNRGGRYNEQFF
>13|few|TRBJ2-7|TRBV20-1|TRBD2
TGCAGTGCTGGACTAGCGGGCGCCTACGAGCAGTACTTC
CSAGLAGAYEQYF
>15|few|TRBJ1-2|TRBV5-6|NA
TGTGCCAGCAGCACCATCGGTGCAGCTAACTATGGCTACACCTTC
CASSTIGAANYGYTF
>14|few|TRBJ2-2|TRBV19|NA
TGTGCCAGTAGTTACGGAGGGCCTGCCGGGGAGCTGTTTTTT
CASSYGGPAGELFF
>15|few|TRBJ2-7|TRBV10-3|NA
TGTGCCATCAGTGCCAGTTTAGGCCTAGGGTACGAGCAGTACTTC
CAISASLGLGYEQYF
>14|few|TRBJ2-7|TRBV12-3/TRBV12-4|NA
TGTGCCAGCAGTTTATTAAGGTCAGCCTACGAGCAGTACTTC
CASSLLRSAYEQYF
>16|few|TRBJ2-1|TRBV4-1|NA
TGCGCCAGCAGCCAAGAGGGGGTACAGGGGGGGGATGAGCAGTTCTTC
CASSQEGVQGGDEQFF
>19|few|TRBJ2-2|TRBV24-1|TRBD2
TGTGCCACCAGTGATTTTGCCCCCACTAGCGGGAGGTACACCGGGGAGCTGTTTTTT
CATSDFAPTSGRYTGELFF
>16|NA|TRBJ2-5|TRBV5-1|TRBD2
TGCGCCAGCAGCCTTCCGGGACTACAATCTCAAGAGACCCAGTACTTC
CASSLPGLQSQETQYF
>15|NA|TRBJ2-5|TRBV29-1|TRBD1
TGCAGCGTTCGCGAGGGACAGGGGTCCGTCGAGACCCAGTACTTC
CSVREGQGSVETQYF
>17|NA|TRBJ2-2|TRBV4-1|NA
TGCGCCAGCAGCCAAGTGGGGGGCAGGGTAAACACCGGGGAGCTGTTTTTT
CASSQVGGRVNTGELFF
>16|NA|TRBJ2-1|TRBV7-9|NA
TGTGCCAGCACCTACCCGCTAGGGTCATCGGGGGATGAGCAGTTCTTC
CASTYPLGSSGDEQFF
>15|few|TRBJ2-7|TRBV10-3|NA
TGTGCCATCAGGCCCCAGGACCAAAGATACTACGAGCAGTACTTC
CAIRPQDQRYYEQYF
>16|few|TRBJ2-3|TRBV12-3/TRBV12-4|NA
TGTGCCAGCAGTCTCAACTTCCGAGTCAGCACAGATACGCAGTATTTT
CASSLNFRVSTDTQYF
>16|few|TRBJ1-3|TRBV6-1|NA
TGTGCCAGCAGTGGGAGCTTCTTGATCTCTGGAAACACCATATATTTT
CASSGSFLISGNTIYF
>19|few|TRBJ2-2|TRBV4-1|TRBD2
TGCGCCAGCAGCCAAGTTCTAACTAGCGGGAGGTGGTACACCGGGGAGCTGTTTTTT
CASSQVLTSGRWYTGELFF
>15|few|TRBJ1-6|TRBV5-1|TRBD1
TGCGCCAGCAGCTGGTCCGGGACAGGGGACTCACCCCTCCACTTT
CASSWSGTGDSPLHF
>12|few|TRBJ1-2|TRBV20-1|TRBD1
TGCAGTTTAGACAGGGGGAATAATGGCTACACCTTC
CSLDRGNNGYTF
>12|many|TRBJ2-1|TRBV6-2/TRBV6-3|NA
TGTGCCAGCAGTTACGTTTACAATGAGCAGTTCTTC
CASSYVYNEQFF
>13|once|TRBJ2-1|TRBV13|NA
TGTGCCAGCAGCTTAGTTTCGAGTGAAGAGCAGTTCTTC
CASSLVSSEEQFF
>17|NA|TRBJ2-3|TRBV6-5|TRBD2
TGTGCCAGCAGTTTTCTAGCGGGAGGGCCAGGACGAGATACGCAGTATTTT
CASSFLAGGPGRDTQYF
>15|few|TRBJ1-1|TRBV19|TRBD1
TGTGCCAGTAGTATAGGAACAGGGGGGGCCACTGAAGCTTTCTTT
CASSIGTGGATEAFF
>13|few|TRBJ1-5|TRBV20-1|TRBD1
TGCAGTGCTTTGGACAGGGGACATCAGCCCCAGCATTTT
CSALDRGHQPQHF
>12|NA|TRBJ1-3|TRBV29-1|NA
TGCAGCGTTGTGGTGCCCCAAAAGACCATATATTTT
CSVVVPQKTIYF
>13|many|TRBJ1-5|TRBV29-1|TRBD1
TGCAGCGTTGCTTTGACAGGGGATCAGCCCCAGCATTTT
CSVALTGDQPQHF
>17|NA|TRBJ2-2|TRBV10-3|TRBD2
TGTGCCATCAGGGATACGGGACTAGCGGGAGAGTTCGGGGAGCTGTTTTTT
CAIRDTGLAGEFGELFF
>13|NA|TRBJ1-1|TRBV9|NA
TGTGCCAGCAGCCTTGTTTTCCAGGGTGAAGCTTTCTTT
CASSLVFQGEAFF
>15|NA|TRBJ2-1|TRBV7-9|NA
TGTGCCAGCAGCTTAGCCCCAGTCTCCTACAATGAGCAGTTCTTC
CASSLAPVSYNEQFF
>13|few|TRBJ1-2|TRBV29-1|TRBD1
TGCAGCGTTGGTAGGGACAGATACTATGGCTACACCTTC
CSVGRDRYYGYTF
>16|NA|TRBJ2-1|TRBV5-1|TRBD1
TGCGCCAGCAGCTTGGAGAAAGGGGGCGTCGACAATGAGCAGTTCTTC
CASSLEKGGVDNEQFF
>14|few|TRBJ2-7|TRBV2|TRBD2
TGTGCCACCACCCCTAGCGGGGGCTCCTACGAGCAGTACTTC
CATTPSGGSYEQYF
>13|few|TRBJ2-4|TRBV2|NA
TGTGCCAGTACCCCGGGGGCCAAAAACATTCAGTACTTC
CASTPGAKNIQYF
>16|NA|TRBJ2-1|TRBV5-1|TRBD1
TGCGCCAGCAGCTTGGATCTAGGACAGGGAGGCAATGAGCAGTTCTTC
CASSLDLGQGGNEQFF
>16|NA|TRBJ2-3|TRBV12-3/TRBV12-4|TRBD2
TGTGCCAGCAGCCCTGGACTAGCGGAGCGCACAGATACGCAGTATTTT
CASSPGLAERTDTQYF
>12|few|TRBJ2-7|TRBV5-1|NA
TGCGCCAGCAGCTTGGAGGGGACCGAGCAGTACTTC
CASSLEGTEQYF